This is a list of T cell receptor beta chains from one sample in a study of T cells in Graves' hyperthyroidism and ophthalmopathy. TCRdb reprocessed the multiplex PCR reads with MiXCR, giving one entry per CDR3 protein. The sample shows 550,000 to 600,000 distinct CDR3 sequences, 46% of them seen only once. Material for sequencing was peripheral blood or thyroid tissue (not recorded which). The receptors derive from an adult woman with Graves' disease, either hyperthyroidism or ophthalmopathy (not recorded which). CDR3s include the opening cysteine and the closing phenylalanine or tryptophan. The D gene is left open where the match is weak. Not all rows give a size; the values are once, few, many and, for expanded clones, a class.

D: TRBD1; V: TRBV2; size: once; J: TRBJ2-7; DNA: TGTGCCAGCAGGACAACAGGGGGAGGCGACGAGCAGTACTTC; CDR3: CASRTTGGGDEQYF
D: TRBD1; V: TRBV20-1; size: many; J: TRBJ2-5; DNA: TGCAGTGCCCGAGCCCCACAGGGGCCGAAGACCCAGTACTTC; CDR3: CSARAPQGPKTQYF
D: .; V: TRBV5-5; size: .; J: TRBJ2-6; DNA: TGTGCCAGCAGTCGTGGACAGACTTTC; CDR3: CASSRGQTF
D: .; V: TRBV30; size: few; J: TRBJ1-6; DNA: TGTGCCTGGAAGAAGACGCCGGGTTCGATGAATTCACCCCTCCACTTT; CDR3: CAWKKTPGSMNSPLHF
D: .; V: TRBV10-3; size: many; J: TRBJ2-2; DNA: TGTGCCATCAGTGGAGGCAGCAGATTCACCGGGGAGCTGTTTTTT; CDR3: CAISGGSRFTGELFF
D: .; V: TRBV24-1; size: .; J: TRBJ2-7; DNA: TGCGCCAGCATAGGCAGGGAGGATCGCGAGCAGTACTTC; CDR3: CASIGREDREQYF
D: .; V: TRBV7-3; size: .; J: TRBJ2-6; DNA: TGTGCCAGCAGCTCTTCCAGGGATGGGGCCAACGTCCTGACTTTC; CDR3: CASSSSRDGANVLTF
D: .; V: TRBV12-3/TRBV12-4; size: many; J: TRBJ1-4; DNA: TGTGCCAGCAGCCGCGACAAGGATCGGGATGAAAAACTGTTTTTT; CDR3: CASSRDKDRDEKLFF
D: TRBD1; V: TRBV7-2; size: .; J: TRBJ1-1; DNA: TGTGCCAGCAGCGTCACTCAGGGGGCTGAAGCTTTCTTT; CDR3: CASSVTQGAEAFF
D: TRBD1; V: TRBV10-3; size: .; J: TRBJ2-5; DNA: TGTGCCACCAACAAACAGGGGATGATGGAGACCCAGTACTTC; CDR3: CATNKQGMMETQYF
D: TRBD2; V: TRBV2; size: .; J: TRBJ2-1; DNA: TGTGCCAGCAGTGCGCTCGGGACTAGCGGGATCAATGAGCAGTTCTTC; CDR3: CASSALGTSGINEQFF
D: .; V: TRBV7-3; size: many; J: TRBJ2-5; DNA: TGTGCCAGCAGCTCGGGGGCGACCCAGTACTTC; CDR3: CASSSGATQYF
D: TRBD1; V: TRBV24-1; size: few; J: TRBJ1-2; DNA: TGTGCCACCAGTGAAAGGACAGGGGGAAGCTATGGCTACACCTTC; CDR3: CATSERTGGSYGYTF
D: TRBD1; V: TRBV18; size: few; J: TRBJ1-4; DNA: TGTGCCAGCTCACAGGGGGCTTTGGAAAAACTGTTTTTT; CDR3: CASSQGALEKLFF
D: .; V: TRBV10-3; size: .; J: TRBJ2-2; DNA: TGTGCCATCGCCGGAGGACGGCCGAACACCGGGGAGCTGTTTTTT; CDR3: CAIAGGRPNTGELFF